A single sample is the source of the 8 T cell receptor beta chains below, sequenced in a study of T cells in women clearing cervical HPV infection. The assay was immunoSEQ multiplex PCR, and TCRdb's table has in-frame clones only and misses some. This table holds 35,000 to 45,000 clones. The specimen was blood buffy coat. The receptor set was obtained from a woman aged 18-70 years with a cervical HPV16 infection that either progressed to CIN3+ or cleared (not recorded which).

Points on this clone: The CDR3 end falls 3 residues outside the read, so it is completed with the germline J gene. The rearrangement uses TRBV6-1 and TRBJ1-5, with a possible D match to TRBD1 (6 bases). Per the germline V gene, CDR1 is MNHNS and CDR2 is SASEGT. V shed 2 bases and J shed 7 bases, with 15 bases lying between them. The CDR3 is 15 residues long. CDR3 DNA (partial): TGTGCCAGCAGTGAATGGGGGGGGGCAGGGCAGCCC. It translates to CASSEWGGAGQP. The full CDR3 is CASSEWGGAGQPQHF.

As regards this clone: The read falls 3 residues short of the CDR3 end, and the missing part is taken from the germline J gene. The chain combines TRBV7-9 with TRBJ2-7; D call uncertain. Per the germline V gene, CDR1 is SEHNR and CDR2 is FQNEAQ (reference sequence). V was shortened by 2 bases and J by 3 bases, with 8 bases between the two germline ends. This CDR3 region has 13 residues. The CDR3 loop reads CASSLQENYEQYF. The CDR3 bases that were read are TGTGCCAGCAGCTTACAGGAGAACTACGAG.

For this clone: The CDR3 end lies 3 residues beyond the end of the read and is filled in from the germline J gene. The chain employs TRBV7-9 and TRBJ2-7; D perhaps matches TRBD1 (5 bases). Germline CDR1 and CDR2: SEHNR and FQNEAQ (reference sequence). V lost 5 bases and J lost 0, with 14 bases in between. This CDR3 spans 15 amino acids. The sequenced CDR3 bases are TGTGCCAGCAGCCAAAGACAGTCTAACTCCTACGAG. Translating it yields CASSQRQSNSYE. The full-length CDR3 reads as CASSQRQSNSYEQYF.

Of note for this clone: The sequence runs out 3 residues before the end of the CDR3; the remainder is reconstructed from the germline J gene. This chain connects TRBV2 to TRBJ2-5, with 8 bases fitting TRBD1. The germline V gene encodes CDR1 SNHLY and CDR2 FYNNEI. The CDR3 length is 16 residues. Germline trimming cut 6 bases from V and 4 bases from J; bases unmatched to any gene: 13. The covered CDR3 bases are TGTGCCAGCAGCCCTACCCGGGACAGGTATGGAGAGACC. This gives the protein CASSPTRDRYGET. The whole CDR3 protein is CASSPTRDRYGETQYF.

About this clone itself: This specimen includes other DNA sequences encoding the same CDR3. The CDR3 loop reads CASSEMRGQNTEAFF. Partial CDR3 DNA: TGTGCCAGCAGTGAAATGCGGGGGCAGAACACTGAA. The chain carries TRBV6-1 and TRBJ1-1; maybe TRBD1 (6 bases). The sequenced fragment ends 3 residues before the CDR3 boundary, so the rest is inferred from the germline J gene. CDR3 length: 15 residues. V was pared by 2 bases and J by 1 base, with 11 bases between. Germline CDR1 is MNHNS and CDR2 is SASEGT.

The CDR3 sequence is CASSSWTGVDKNIQYF. The sequenced part of the CDR3 DNA is TGTGCCAGCAGCTCTTGGACAGGGGTTGACAAAAACATT. V is TRBV13 and J is TRBJ2-4; 9 bases are shared with TRBD1. The CDR3 end is not reached by the read, which stops 3 residues before it; the germline J gene fills it in. V trimming: 4 bases; J trimming: 3 bases; junction bases outside the gene matches: 7. The CDR3 is made up of 16 amino acids. CDR1 is PRHDT and CDR2 is FYEKMQ in the germline V gene (reference sequence).

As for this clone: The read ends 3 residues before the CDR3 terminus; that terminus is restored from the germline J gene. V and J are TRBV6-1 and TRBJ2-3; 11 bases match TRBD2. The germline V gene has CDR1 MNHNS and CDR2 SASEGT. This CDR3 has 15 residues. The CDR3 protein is CASSDIAGGLETQYF. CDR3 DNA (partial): TGTGCCAGCAGTGATATAGCGGGAGGGTTAGAGACG.

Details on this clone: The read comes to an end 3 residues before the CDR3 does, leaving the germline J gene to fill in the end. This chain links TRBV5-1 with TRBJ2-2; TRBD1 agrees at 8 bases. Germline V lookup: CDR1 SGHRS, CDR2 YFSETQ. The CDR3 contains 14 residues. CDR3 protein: CASSLGQGNEKLFF. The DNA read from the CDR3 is TGCGCCAGCAGCTTGGGACAGGGGAATGAAAAG.